The clone carrying this T cell receptor beta chain was seen once. What it binds is not known. This entry belongs to a study of OX40 agonist ivuxolimab in advanced cancers. Broader study findings: CD4+ T cells averaged fewer expanded clones than CD8+ T cells.

Looked up from germline, CDR1 is LNHNV and CDR2 is YYDKDF (reference sequence). This CDR3 is built from 15 residues. The V and J ends lost 3 bases and 5 bases respectively, with 13 bases between them. The protocol was immunoSEQ multiplex PCR, while the TCRdb copy is restricted to in-frame clones and leaves out a portion. The sample consists of around 36,000 clones, roughly 84% of them appearing once. This chain connects TRBV15 to TRBJ1-4, with D possibly TRBD1 on 5 matching bases. This clonotype was obtained from an adult with an advanced solid tumor such as melanoma, head and neck, liver or kidney cancer. The sequenced sample was CD4+ or CD8+ T cells sorted from blood, obtained in a trial of the OX40 agonist ivuxolimab. CDR3 residues: CATSSDTGRNEKLFF. The CDR3 coding sequence is TGTGCCACCAGCAGCGACACGGGACGGAATGAAAAACTGTTTTTT.